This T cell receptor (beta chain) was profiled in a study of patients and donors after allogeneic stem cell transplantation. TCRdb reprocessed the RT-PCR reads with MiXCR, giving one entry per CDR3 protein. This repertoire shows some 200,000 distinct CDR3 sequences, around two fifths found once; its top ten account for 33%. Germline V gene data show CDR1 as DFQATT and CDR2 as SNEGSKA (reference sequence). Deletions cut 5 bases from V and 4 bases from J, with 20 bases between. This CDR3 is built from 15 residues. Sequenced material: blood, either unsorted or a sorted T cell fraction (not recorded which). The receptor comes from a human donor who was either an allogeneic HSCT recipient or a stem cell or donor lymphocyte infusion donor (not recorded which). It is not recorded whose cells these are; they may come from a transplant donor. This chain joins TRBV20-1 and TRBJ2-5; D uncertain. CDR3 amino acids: CSAGITVAVTETQYF. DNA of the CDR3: TGCAGTGCTGGGATTACAGTGGCAGTCACAGAGACCCAGTACTTC.